This T cell receptor beta chain comes out of a study of blood T cell repertoires in COVID-19. Study information: Both acute and convalescent COVID-19 samples were obtained from the United States, Italy and Spain.

The CDR3 consists of 13 residues. The germline V and J ends were trimmed by 3 bases and 4 bases, with 7 bases remaining between them. Germline loops: CDR1 LNHDA, CDR2 SQIVND (reference sequence). Original analysis: How many nucleated cells were present was estimated from reference gene primer amplification. The assay was immunoSEQ multiplex PCR, and TCRdb's table has in-frame clones only and misses some. The V and J calls and clone size come from that table; D and trimming were worked out from the DNA. The table includes some 670,000 clones, 70% to 90% detected once. The receptor was isolated from a woman aged 18-29 years with acute or convalescent COVID-19. The sequencing input was peripheral blood. The V gene is TRBV19, the J gene TRBJ1-5, with D unclear. CDR3 loop: CASSIGPNQPQHF. CDR3 coding DNA: TGTGCCAGTAGTATTGGCCCAAATCAGCCCCAGCATTTT.